Presented here are 21 T cell receptor beta chains from one specimen sequenced in a study of Graves' ophthalmopathy and Graves' hyperthyroidism. RNA transcripts were the source from which TCR beta CDR3 regions were amplified. Second-round multiplex PCR came after a first-round RT-PCR that employed HTBI primers. Each CDR3 protein gets one entry after TCRdb re-called the multiplex PCR reads with MiXCR. The table lists hundreds of thousands of distinct CDR3 sequences, roughly 20% of them singletons. What was sequenced was peripheral blood. These TCRs come from a young woman with stable Graves' hyperthyroidism. Some clones in this sample may be carry-over from other donors' samples.

Ten or more counts support this clonotype. V and J are TRBV30 and TRBJ2-5, with 11 positions matching TRBD1. CDR1 GTSNPN and CDR2 SVGIG come from the germline V gene (reference sequence). V lost 5 bases, J lost 4 bases, and 0 bases stayed unmatched. The CDR3 is made up of 12 amino acids. The CDR3 nucleotides read TGTGCCTGGGGACAGGGGGCAGAGACCCAGTACTTC. The encoded protein is CAWGQGAETQYF.

The rearrangement links TRBV6-5 to TRBJ2-2, with D uncertain. Germline CDR1 reads MNHEY; CDR2 reads SVGAGI. Trimming cost V 2 bases and J 3 bases, with 7 bases left between them. There are 14 residues in the CDR3. CDR3 nucleotides: TGTGCCAGCAGTTACGTGTGGGACACCGGGGAGCTGTTTTTT. It is translated as CASSYVWDTGELFF.

The V gene is TRBV7-8, the J gene TRBJ1-5; TRBD1 might be the D (5 bases). This CDR3 is built from 16 residues. The V gene's germline CDR1 is SGHVS and CDR2 FQNEAQ. The V and J ends lost 2 bases and 4 bases respectively, with 15 bases between them. The CDR3 nucleotides read TGTGCCAGCAGCTTAATAGGATCAGGGAATAATCAGCCCCAGCATTTT. This encodes CASSLIGSGNNQPQHF.

This clonotype was detected a few times. The gene calls are TRBV3-1 and TRBJ2-2, with TRBD2 identical over 8 bases. This CDR3 is 14 amino acids long. With 7 bases clipped from V and 5 bases from J, the junction kept 6 bases outside the gene matches. The germline CDR1 and CDR2 sequences are LGHDT and YNNKEL (reference sequence). The CDR3 spells CASKDSGKTGELFF. The CDR3 DNA reads as TGTGCCAGCAAGGATAGCGGGAAGACCGGGGAGCTGTTTTTT.

This clonotype was found many times. The chain links TRBV12-3 or TRBV12-4 to TRBJ2-5; D is perhaps TRBD1 (6 bases). Trimming took off 6 bases at V and 4 bases at J, with 12 bases between the two ends. This CDR3 is 13 amino acids long. CDR3 loop: CASSRGDRETQYF. CDR3 nucleotide sequence: TGTGCCAGCAGCAGGGGAGATAGAGAGACCCAGTACTTC.

In its sample, this clonotype was seen many times. At one boundary the junction diverges from the germline segment, which might be a read error. The chain joins TRBV10-3 to TRBJ2-7; a weak D match, TRBD2 (6 bases). Looked up from germline, CDR1 is ENHRY and CDR2 is SYGVKD. The CDR3 runs to 15 residues. The CDR3 nucleotides read TGTGCCACCAGTGGGTCGGGAGATGGATCGCGCGAGCAGTACTTC. Translating it yields CATSGSGDGSREQYF.

This clonotype was picked up many times. The CDR3 region is CASSQGQGGHEQYF. The DNA for the CDR3 is TGTGCCAGCAGCCAGGGGCAGGGGGGTCACGAGCAGTACTTC. The chain joins TRBV7-8 to TRBJ2-7; tentative D call: TRBD1 (7 bases). CDR3 length: 14 amino acids. Germline assignment: CDR1 SGHVS and CDR2 FQNEAQ. The ends were cut back, 5 bases at V and 5 bases at J, with 16 bases in the middle.

The chain recombines TRBV5-1 with TRBJ2-2; D remains ambiguous. The CDR3 has 14 residues. Trimming stripped 1 base from V and 4 bases from J, with 8 bases between. Germline V gene lookup returns CDR1 SGHRS and CDR2 YFSETQ. The CDR3: CASSLTVSTGELFF. CDR3 DNA: TGCGCCAGCAGCTTGACAGTGAGCACCGGGGAGCTGTTTTTT.

This clonotype was seen more than once but under ten times. The rearrangement joins TRBV2 to TRBJ2-7, with D possibly matching TRBD1 (5 bases). Germline CDR1 is SNHLY and CDR2 is FYNNEI. The ends were cut back, 6 bases at V and 6 bases at J, with 12 bases in the middle. The CDR3 sequence is 12 residues long. The CDR3 bases are TGTGCCAGCAGGGGGCTCCTGAGCGAGCAGTACTTC. Its translation: CASRGLLSEQYF.

This clonotype has at least ten counts. The chain is built from TRBV12-3 or TRBV12-4 and TRBJ2-5; no reliable D call. V was cut by 6 bases and J by 8 bases, with 10 bases left in between. The CDR3 is 11 amino acids. DNA for the CDR3: TGTGCCAGCAGCCCCATTGACACCCAGTACTTC. This sequence encodes CASSPIDTQYF.

Ten or more counts support this clonotype. The chain joins TRBV5-1 to TRBJ2-2; 7 nucleotides align to TRBD1. The V segment lost 2 bases and the J segment 3 bases; nucleotides outside the gene matches: 4. Germline CDR1 SGHRS, CDR2 YFSETQ. CDR3 length: 15 residues. This chain's CDR3 is CASSFGQVDTGELFF. CDR3 DNA: TGCGCCAGCAGCTTCGGACAGGTGGACACCGGGGAGCTGTTTTTT.

The chain carries TRBV7-6 and TRBJ1-6, with no clear D. The germline gives CDR1 SGHVS, CDR2 FNYEAQ. V lost 1 base, J lost 9 bases, and 10 bases lay in between. The CDR3 consists of 14 residues. CDR3 region: CASSLGGNSSPLHF. The CDR3 DNA reads TGTGCCAGCAGCTTAGGAGGGAACAGTTCACCCCTCCACTTT.

This clonotype was seen a handful of times. The chain joins TRBV18 to TRBJ1-5; D gene uncertain. Trimming removed 5 bases from V and 4 bases from J, with 9 bases in between. This CDR3 is 13 amino acids long. Germline V gene sequence: CDR1 KGHSH, CDR2 LQKENI. This chain's CDR3 is CASSKQENQPQHF. The CDR3 DNA sequence: TGTGCCAGCTCAAAGCAGGAAAATCAGCCCCAGCATTTT. Full variable domain (missing parts from reference TRBV18 and TRBJ1-5): NAGVMQNPRHLVRRRGQEARLRCSPMKGHSHVYWYRQLPEEGLKFMVYLQKENIIDESGMPKERFSAEFPKEGPSILRIQQVVRGDSAAYFCASSKQENQPQHFGDGTRLSIL.

This chain links TRBV11-2 with TRBJ1-2; tentatively, D is TRBD1 (6 bases). Germline V CDR1 and CDR2: SGHAT, FQNNGV. Trimming stripped 5 bases from V and 6 bases from J, with 19 bases between. The CDR3 totals 15 residues. The CDR3 bases are TGTGCCAGCAGCCCCTCCCTAACAGGGAGCGATGGCTACACCTTC. It codes for CASSPSLTGSDGYTF.

This clonotype was observed a few times. The chain combines TRBV24-1 with TRBJ2-5; D may match TRBD1 or TRBD2 (5 bases each). The germline gives CDR1 KGHDR, CDR2 SFDVKD. This CDR3 comprises 13 residues. V lost 0 bases, J lost 5 bases, and 6 bases lay in between. The CDR3 region is CATSDLGDETQYF. The CDR3 coding sequence is TGTGCCACCAGTGATTTGGGGGACGAGACCCAGTACTTC.

This clonotype has at least ten counts. The V gene is TRBV16, the J gene TRBJ1-2, with D possibly matching TRBD1 (6 bases). The CDR3 consists of 15 residues. V dropped 4 bases and J dropped 4 bases, with 16 bases sitting between them. Germline values: CDR1 KGHSY, CDR2 FQNENV. The chain's CDR3 is CASSPNPTGLYGYTF. CDR3 sequence (DNA): TGTGCCAGCAGCCCAAACCCGACAGGTCTCTATGGCTACACCTTC.

This chain joins TRBV30 and TRBJ1-1; 8 nucleotides agree with TRBD1. The CDR3 covers 14 residues. Trimming removed 5 bases from V and 4 bases from J; junction bases left unmatched: 9. The germline V gene encodes CDR1 GTSNPN and CDR2 SVGIG (reference sequence). The CDR3 reads CAWASGTGSTEAFF. Written as DNA, the CDR3 is TGTGCCTGGGCCTCCGGGACAGGTAGCACTGAAGCTTTCTTT.

The table lists this clonotype with many counts. CDR3: CASSTSYRVLLTEAFF. CDR3 bases: TGTGCCAGCAGTACCTCTTACCGGGTCCTTTTAACTGAAGCTTTCTTT. The J gene is TRBJ1-1, the V gene TRBV11-3; D is ambiguous. The CDR3 sequence is 16 residues long. Per germline, CDR1 SGHNT and CDR2 YENEEA. V lost 6 bases and J 5 bases, leaving 22 bases between the germline ends.

This clonotype was seen repeatedly, ten times or more. This chain joins TRBV27 and TRBJ1-1; no reliable D call. This CDR3 is 14 amino acids long. The V end lost 3 bases, the J end lost 0 bases, and 8 bases lay between the germline ends. Per germline, CDR1 MNHEY and CDR2 SMNVEV (reference sequence). The CDR3: CASSFNIMNTEAFF. Here the CDR3 DNA reads TGTGCCAGCAGTTTTAACATAATGAACACTGAAGCTTTCTTT.

This clonotype was detected ten times or more. The chain carries TRBV20-1 and TRBJ2-2; no definite D call. The CDR3 sequence is 11 residues long. V was cut by 3 bases and J by 6 bases, with 5 bases left in between. Germline values: CDR1 DFQATT, CDR2 SNEGSKA (reference sequence). CDR3 region: CSARDSGELFF. Here the CDR3 DNA reads TGCAGTGCTAGGGATTCCGGGGAGCTGTTTTTT.

The sample holds many counts of this clonotype. This chain uses TRBV20-1 with TRBJ2-7, with a weak D call TRBD1 (6 bases). Trimming left V 4 bases short and J 5 bases short, with 12 bases between. There are 12 residues in the CDR3. From germline, CDR1 is DFQATT and CDR2 SNEGSKA (reference sequence). The CDR3: CSATTQGDEQYF. CDR3 DNA sequence: TGCAGTGCTACTACACAGGGCGACGAGCAGTACTTC.